The subject of this entry is one T cell receptor (beta chain). The target of this receptor is not known. No base quality information exists; no much larger clone differs at one position. The donors belonged to the validation cohort of over a hundred subjects, which was separate from the approximately 610-subject first cohort. Preparation of the library involved the immunoSEQ multiplex PCR assay. As for how the authors treated the data: To diagnose cytomegalovirus status from the catalog of TCR beta chain sequences, a statistical classification framework was built. In TCRdb, the immuneACCESS table is reduced to in-frame sequences with V and J assigned. These tables do not hold every clone; where another copy was compared, an unresolved V gene accounts for under half, and the others remain unexplained. Clonal size and the V and J genes are those of that table, whereas D and trimming came from the DNA. The sample yields around 220,000 clones; roughly 88% were counted once. About 3% of the sample is taken by the ten largest.

The data belong to a study of cytomegalovirus exposure and HLA in healthy donors listed by TCRdb under 2017. With regard to the full study: According to a later analysis, one platform produced both the 110 or so validation repertoires and the 666 repertoires of the first cohort. To predict cytomegalovirus infection status, the study combined high-throughput TCR immunosequencing, statistical association of individual TCRs with disease status, and machine learning. Besides the first cohort of approximately 670 subjects, a separate validation cohort made up of 120 different subjects was used. The study aimed to test whether signatures of past pathogen exposure could be identified by cataloging public T cell receptors.

Overall study results and their limits: The authors suggested that the approach could potentially be generalized to other disease states and immunological phenotypes. Across donors, most TCR sequences were observed very rarely, whereas some public TCRs were present in many individuals. All 120 or so repertoires were used to score co-occurrence in the validation cohort in a later analysis, because that analysis had no HLA typing for the cohort. A later analysis found that TCRs clustered in the first cohort also tended to co-occur in the roughly 120 validation repertoires, with 94% of cluster scores above 0. In both the original and validation cohorts, the classifier was reported to diagnose cytomegalovirus status with high specificity and sensitivity. A few of the identified cytomegalovirus-associated TCR beta chains were confirmed in vitro to be specific for cytomegalovirus antigens. The study gave a list of 150 to 200 TCR beta chains associated with cytomegalovirus.

Sequences were obtained from PBMCs. This receptor was taken from a woman aged 18-29 years in good health and CMV-seronegative.

The CDR3 reads CASSAAAGTGNEQFF. DNA sequence: TGTGCCAGCAGTGCAGCCGCTGGGACAGGCAATGAGCAGTTCTTC. The chain is made from TRBV6-1 and TRBJ2-1, with 8 middle bases fitting TRBD1. CDR1 MNHNS and CDR2 SASEGT were looked up in the germline V gene. Trimming leaves V shorter by 4 bases and J shorter by 6 bases, with the junction holding 8 bases beyond the gene matches. Spanning cysteine to phenylalanine, the CDR3 consists of 15 amino acids. The retained sequence is limited to the CDR3, 45 bases, with the frame set at the first base.